The 32 T cell receptor beta chains presented below share a single source sample, sequenced in a study of blood T cell repertoires in COVID-19. Repertoires were generated with immunoSEQ multiplex PCR, while TCRdb's copy carries only in-frame clones and drops some. The sample comprises about 400,000 clones, around 90% of which are singletons, and around 2% rests with the top ten. Sequenced material: PBMCs or T cells enriched from blood (not recorded which). Receptor source: a woman in her thirties or forties with acute COVID-19.

This clone was detected a few times. CDR3 residues: CASRNPLANYGYTF. The CDR3, as DNA: TGCGCCAGCAGGAACCCACTAGCTAACTATGGCTACACCTTC. The chain links TRBV4-1 to TRBJ1-2; D is uncertain. The CDR3 is 14 residues long. Germline loops: CDR1 MGHRA, CDR2 YSYEKL. V was shortened by 6 bases and J by 0 bases, with 11 bases between the two germline ends.

V is TRBV7-9 and J is TRBJ1-3; 9 bases line up with TRBD1. CDR1 and CDR2 from the germline V gene are SEHNR and FQNEAQ (reference sequence). The ends lost 5 bases at V and 4 bases at J; junction bases unmatched: 6. There are 15 residues in the CDR3. CDR3 DNA sequence: TGTGCCAGCAGCCCAGGGACAGGGCCAGGAAACACCATATATTTT. Protein: CASSPGTGPGNTIYF. The whole variable domain, filled in from reference TRBV7-9 and TRBJ1-3, reads DTGVSQNPRHKITKRGQNVTFRCDPISEHNRLYWYRQTLGQGPEFLTYFQNEAQLEKSRLLSDRFSAERPKGSFSTLEIQRTEQGDSAMYLCASSPGTGPGNTIYFGEGSWLTVV.

Concerning this clone itself: Other DNA sequences in this specimen translate into the identical CDR3. The rearrangement links TRBV19 to TRBJ2-3; D perhaps matches TRBD1 (5 bases). Trimming stripped 2 bases from V and 1 base from J, with 7 bases between. Germline assignment: CDR1 LNHDA and CDR2 SQIVND (reference sequence). This CDR3 has 14 residues. CDR3 sequence reads: CASSIQGGTDTQYF. For the CDR3, the DNA is TGTGCCAGTAGTATACAGGGCGGCACAGATACGCAGTATTTT.

The chain links TRBV5-1 to TRBJ2-3; 14 positions agree with TRBD2. This CDR3 spans 16 amino acids. Trimming cost V 7 bases and J 4 bases; bases outside gene matches: 8. Germline CDR1 and CDR2: SGHRS and YFSETQ. CDR3 sequence reads: CASSLSTSGGADTQYF. Here the CDR3 DNA reads TGCGCCAGCTCACTCTCGACTAGCGGGGGGGCAGATACGCAGTATTTT.

This rearrangement joins TRBV9 to TRBJ2-1; 13 nucleotides align to TRBD2. The CDR3 has 17 amino acids. Germline values: CDR1 SGDLS, CDR2 YYNGEE. The V and J ends lost 3 bases and 1 base, in that order; junction bases with no gene match: 4. CDR3 DNA: TGTGCCAGCAGCGATGGACTAGCGGGGGATTCCTACAATGAGCAGTTCTTC. It is translated as CASSDGLAGDSYNEQFF.

V gene TRBV13 combines with J gene TRBJ2-5, with a weak D call TRBD2 (6 bases). This CDR3 region has 16 residues. V dropped 0 bases and J dropped 0 bases, with 11 bases sitting between them. The germline V gene encodes CDR1 PRHDT and CDR2 FYEKMQ (reference sequence). The CDR3 loop is CASSLGLAQNQETQYF. In nucleotides, the CDR3 is TGTGCCAGCAGCTTAGGCCTAGCGCAGAACCAAGAGACCCAGTACTTC.

The V gene is TRBV5-5, the J gene TRBJ1-1, with a weak D call TRBD1 (5 bases). Germline V gives CDR1 SGHKS, CDR2 YYEKEE (reference sequence). V was pared by 3 bases and J by 5 bases, with 14 bases between. The CDR3 spans 14 residues. The CDR3 DNA is TGTGCCAGCAGCTACGCAGGGAGGCAGACTGAAGCTTTCTTT. Translating it yields CASSYAGRQTEAFF. Using reference TRBV5-5 and TRBJ1-1 for the parts outside the CDR3, the full variable domain is DAGVTQSPTHLIKTRGQQVTLRCSPISGHKSVSWYQQVLGQGPQFIFQYYEKEERGRGNFPDRFSARQFPNYSSELNVNALLLGDSALYLCASSYAGRQTEAFFGQGTRLTVV.

This chain uses TRBV5-1 with TRBJ2-2; unclear D gene. Deletions cut 2 bases from V and 8 bases from J, with 4 bases between. Germline CDR1 SGHRS, CDR2 YFSETQ. The CDR3 sequence is 11 residues long. The CDR3 region is CASSFKGELFF. The CDR3 nucleotides read TGCGCCAGCAGCTTCAAAGGGGAGCTGTTTTTT. The full variable domain, with the rest looked up from reference TRBV5-1 and TRBJ2-2, is KAGVTQTPRYLIKTRGQQVTLSCSPISGHRSVSWYQQTPGQGLQFLFEYFSETQRNKGNFPGRFSGRQFSNSRSEMNVSTLELGDSALYLCASSFKGELFFGEGSRLTVL.

In its sample, this clone was seen once. This chain connects TRBV7-9 to TRBJ1-2; 7 bases match TRBD1. Losses at the gene ends were 5 bases for V and 4 bases for J; bases not matched to a gene: 16. The length of the CDR3 is 17 residues. The germline CDR1 and CDR2 sequences are SEHNR and FQNEAQ (reference sequence). CDR3 residues: CASSPRRSRDSLYGYTF. CDR3 DNA sequence: TGTGCCAGCAGCCCACGCAGATCCCGGGACAGCCTCTATGGCTACACCTTC. The full variable domain, completed using reference TRBV7-9 and TRBJ1-2, is DTGVSQNPRHKITKRGQNVTFRCDPISEHNRLYWYRQTLGQGPEFLTYFQNEAQLEKSRLLSDRFSAERPKGSFSTLEIQRTEQGDSAMYLCASSPRRSRDSLYGYTFGSGTRLTVV.

The chain couples TRBV7-9 to TRBJ2-1; 8 nucleotides agree with TRBD2. V lost 0 bases, J lost 0 bases, and 1 base stayed unmatched. CDR3 length equals 16 residues. Germline V gene sequence: CDR1 SEHNR, CDR2 FQNEAQ (reference sequence). CDR3 sequence: CASSLAGTSSYNEQFF. CDR3 coding DNA: TGTGCCAGCAGCTTAGCCGGGACTAGCTCCTACAATGAGCAGTTCTTC.

The chain is built from TRBV25-1 and TRBJ1-5; no clear D gene. From germline, CDR1 is MGHDK and CDR2 SYGVNS. V shed 7 bases and J shed 5 bases, with 15 bases lying between them. The CDR3 has 14 amino acids. CDR3 bases: TGTGCCAGCACTCCCGGGAGGGAGGATCAGCCCCAGCATTTT. Translating gives CASTPGREDQPQHF.

The chain carries TRBV12-3 or TRBV12-4 and TRBJ1-3, with 7 positions matching TRBD1. Trimming took 6 bases from V and 4 from J; bases not matched to a gene: 3. This CDR3 contains 13 residues. The CDR3 spells CASRETGGNTIYF. The CDR3, as DNA: TGTGCCAGCAGGGAGACAGGGGGAAACACCATATATTTT.

DNA for the CDR3: TGTGCCAGTAGTCTCGCGGGGGGACCCAACTATGGCTACACCTTC. Translation gives CASSLAGGPNYGYTF. The chain links TRBV19 to TRBJ1-2, with D maybe TRBD1 (5 bases). V lost 5 bases, J lost 2 bases, and 15 bases lay in between. Germline-derived CDR1 and CDR2 are LNHDA and SQIVND (reference sequence). This CDR3 region has 15 residues.

This chain connects TRBV5-6 to TRBJ1-2, with D possibly matching TRBD1 (5 bases). Germline V CDR1 and CDR2: SGHDT, YYEEEE. Trimming took 7 bases from V and 1 from J, leaving 14 bases between them. The CDR3 runs to 14 residues. The CDR3 nucleotides are TGTGCCAGCTTAAGACAGAATTATAACTATGGCTACACCTTC. Its translation is CASLRQNYNYGYTF.

CDR3 sequence reads: CASSLGGQGADTQYF. DNA of the CDR3: TGCGCCAGCAGCTTGGGTGGACAGGGGGCAGATACGCAGTATTTT. The chain recombines TRBV5-1 with TRBJ2-3; 10 bases align to TRBD1. This CDR3 comprises 15 residues. CDR1 is SGHRS, CDR2 YFSETQ, per germline. V dropped 0 bases and J dropped 4; count of bases not matched to a gene: 2.

The chain employs TRBV4-1 and TRBJ2-3; D remains ambiguous. Germline lookup yields CDR1 MGHRA and CDR2 YSYEKL. V lost 2 bases and J 3 bases, leaving 12 bases between the germline ends. The CDR3 runs 15 residues. The CDR3 sequence is CASSQRLPGTDTQYF. The DNA of the CDR3 is TGCGCCAGCAGCCAACGCCTCCCCGGGACAGATACGCAGTATTTT.

V usage is TRBV19 and J usage is TRBJ1-1, with D perhaps matching TRBD1 (6 bases). Germline V lookup: CDR1 LNHDA, CDR2 SQIVND (reference sequence). CDR3 length equals 14 residues. Deletions cut 7 bases from V and 7 bases from J, with 19 bases between. In DNA, the CDR3 is TGTGCCAGTAATGCCCTGGACAGCCAAGTTGAAGCTTTCTTT. Translating it yields CASNALDSQVEAFF.

The genes are TRBV3-1 (or the pseudogene TRBV3-2) and TRBJ2-1; 7 nucleotides agree with TRBD1. V gave up 3 bases and J gave up 10 bases; unmatched junction bases: 6. CDR1 and CDR2 (germline): LGHDT, YNNKEL (reference sequence). This CDR3 region has 13 residues. CDR3 loop: CASSQTGPGEQFF. The CDR3 DNA is TGTGCCAGCAGCCAGACAGGGCCCGGGGAGCAGTTCTTC.

This chain links TRBV3-1 (or the pseudogene TRBV3-2) with TRBJ1-2; D unresolved. CDR1 is LGHDT and CDR2 is YNNKEL in the germline V gene (reference sequence). The V end was cut by 6 bases, the J end by 4 bases, with 21 bases between. The CDR3 runs to 16 residues. The CDR3: CASSQMARYDTYGYTF. In DNA, the CDR3 is TGTGCCAGCAGTCAAATGGCCAGGTACGACACCTATGGCTACACCTTC.

The chain links TRBV13 to TRBJ1-2, with 8 bases aligning to TRBD1. Germline V gives CDR1 PRHDT, CDR2 FYEKMQ (reference sequence). The CDR3 is made up of 13 amino acids. J gave up 8 bases and V 2 bases, and 4 bases lay outside the gene matches. The CDR3 protein is CASSLYRGDGYTF. CDR3 nucleotide sequence: TGTGCCAGCAGCTTATACAGGGGGGACGGCTACACCTTC.

This chain links TRBV3-1 (or the pseudogene TRBV3-2) with TRBJ2-2; 10 bases map to TRBD1. The junction had 12 bases not matched to a gene; V was cut back by 1 base and J by 7 bases. CDR1 and CDR2 from the germline V gene are LGHDT and YNNKEL (reference sequence). CDR3 size: 18 residues. CDR3 residues: CASSQGLRQGARIGELFF. In nucleotides, the CDR3 is TGTGCCAGCAGCCAAGGATTAAGACAGGGGGCGAGGATCGGGGAGCTGTTTTTT.

The genes are TRBV5-5 and TRBJ1-4; 8 bases line up with TRBD1. V dropped 7 bases and J dropped 5; count of bases not matched to a gene: 7. Germline V gene sequence: CDR1 SGHKS, CDR2 YYEKEE (reference sequence). The CDR3 is 14 amino acids. CDR3 nucleotide sequence: TGTGCCAGCGGCGGACAGGGAGGGAATGAAAAACTGTTTTTT. This sequence encodes CASGGQGGNEKLFF. Complete variable domain (other parts from reference TRBV5-5 and TRBJ1-4): DAGVTQSPTHLIKTRGQQVTLRCSPISGHKSVSWYQQVLGQGPQFIFQYYEKEERGRGNFPDRFSARQFPNYSSELNVNALLLGDSALYLCASGGQGGNEKLFFGSGTQLSVL.

The chain carries TRBV12-2 and TRBJ2-2; the table's D call TRBD1 went unverified against the DNA. TRBV12-2 is termed a pseudogene. The CDR3 totals 17 residues. CDR3 in DNA: TGTGCAAGTCGCTCAGAATGCTCGGGACATTGGGGCGGGGAGCTGTTTTTT. Translation: CASRSECSGHWGGELFF.

This clone was counted a few times. V gene TRBV2 combines with J gene TRBJ2-7, with 8 nucleotides matching TRBD2. This CDR3 spans 12 amino acids. The J segment lost 0 bases and the V segment lost 9 bases, leaving 1 base of the junction unmatched. Germline V CDR1 and CDR2: SNHLY, FYNNEI. In nucleotides, the CDR3 is TGTGCCAGTCGGGAGGGCTCCTACGAGCAGTACTTC. It is translated as CASREGSYEQYF.

In its sample, this clone was seen once. This sequence joins TRBV5-4 and TRBJ2-3, with TRBD1 matching over 9 bases. CDR3 size: 15 residues. Germline CDR1 SGHNT, CDR2 YYREEE (reference sequence). V lost 3 bases and J lost 5; bases outside the gene matches: 7. CDR3 region: CASSSPTGGGDTQYF. The CDR3 nucleotides read TGTGCCAGCAGCTCACCCACAGGGGGCGGAGATACGCAGTATTTT.

A few counts support this clone. The chain is built from TRBV10-3 and TRBJ2-3, with 8 positions matching TRBD1. Looked up from germline, CDR1 is ENHRY and CDR2 is SYGVKD. Trimming removed 3 bases from V and 5 bases from J; junction bases left unmatched: 4. This CDR3 region has 14 residues. Here the CDR3 reads CAISDTGGGDTQYF. DNA for the CDR3: TGTGCCATCAGTGATACAGGGGGAGGAGATACGCAGTATTTT.

The chain joins TRBV5-1 to TRBJ1-3, with TRBD1 identical over 7 bases. Trimming at V came to 4 bases and at J to 0 bases, leaving 7 bases not matched to a gene. There are 16 residues in the CDR3. CDR1 and CDR2 (germline): SGHRS, YFSETQ. DNA for the CDR3: TGCGCCAGCAGCCCTCGACAGGGTGGCTCTGGAAACACCATATATTTT. This encodes CASSPRQGGSGNTIYF.

This chain joins TRBV6-1 and TRBJ1-6; 7 bases are a match to TRBD1. CDR3 length: 17 amino acids. Germline trimming cut 4 bases from V and 7 bases from J; bases unmatched to any gene: 13. Germline loops: CDR1 MNHNS, CDR2 SASEGT. CDR3 protein: CASSAKGAGLRNSPLHF. The CDR3 coding sequence is TGTGCCAGCAGTGCTAAGGGGGCCGGTCTTCGAAATTCACCCCTCCACTTT.

About this clone itself: The sample carries other DNA sequences with the same CDR3. The CDR3 DNA reads as TGCGCCAGCAGCTCAACAGGGGGAAATCAGCCCCAGCATTTT. Translated: CASSSTGGNQPQHF. The chain joins TRBV5-1 to TRBJ1-5; 8 positions agree with TRBD1. The CDR3 consists of 14 residues. Germline assignment: CDR1 SGHRS and CDR2 YFSETQ. Losses at the gene ends were 3 bases for V and 4 bases for J; bases not matched to a gene: 3.

The chain has TRBV7-8 and TRBJ2-2, with 10 bases that match TRBD2. Germline trimming cut 2 bases from V and 5 bases from J; bases unmatched to any gene: 5. The CDR3 runs 16 residues. Looked up from germline, CDR1 is SGHVS and CDR2 is FQNEAQ. CDR3 nucleotide sequence: TGTGCCAGCAGCTTAAGCGGGGGGGCCGTAACCGGGGAGCTGTTTTTT. Translation: CASSLSGGAVTGELFF.

This chain joins TRBV6-1 and TRBJ1-5; possible D gene TRBD1, 6 bases. The germline gives CDR1 MNHNS, CDR2 SASEGT. Trimming pared 2 bases from V and 2 bases from J, leaving 13 bases between. The CDR3 runs 16 residues. The CDR3 DNA reads as TGTGCCAGCAGTGAAACTGTCGGACAGCGCAATCAGCCCCAGCATTTT. This translates into CASSETVGQRNQPQHF.

This clone appeared a single time. The chain couples TRBV18 to TRBJ1-4, with D possibly being TRBD1 (6 bases). The germline V gene has CDR1 KGHSH and CDR2 LQKENI. The CDR3 is 15 amino acids. Trimming took 2 bases from V and 8 from J, leaving 15 bases between them. The CDR3 is CASSPVVQGGEKLFF. For the CDR3, the DNA is TGTGCCAGCTCACCAGTCGTACAGGGTGGAGAAAAACTGTTTTTT.